Each of the 15 T cell receptor beta chains below was sequenced from the same sample in a study of T cell repertoires in cytomegalovirus infection. TCRdb independently ran MiXCR on the reads; one entry per CDR3 protein. The sample carries roughly 730,000 distinct CDR3 sequences, around 35% recorded once. Their cognate antigens are unknown. Sequencing was performed on cultured PBMCs, taken from culture after CMV antigen stimulation. The receptors were gathered from a human donor in good health (CMV status not recorded). Some clones in this sample may be carry-over from other donors' samples.

This chain connects TRBV28 to TRBJ2-2, with 7 positions matching TRBD1. The CDR3 consists of 16 residues. Per germline, CDR1 MDHEN and CDR2 SYDVKM. V shed 7 bases and J 4 bases; nucleotides not matched to a gene: 12. The chain's CDR3 is CASTSGGRRSTGELFF. DNA for the CDR3: TGTGCCAGCACCTCAGGGGGACGCCGGAGCACCGGGGAGCTGTTTTTT.

The chain combines TRBV7-2 with TRBJ2-7; the match to TRBD2 covers 9 bases. Trimming at V came to 5 bases and at J to 6 bases, leaving 11 bases not matched to a gene. This CDR3 is built from 15 residues. Germline CDR1 SGHTA, CDR2 FQGNSA. This CDR3 reads CASSPGLAGGREQYF. The CDR3 bases are TGTGCCAGCAGCCCCGGGCTGGCGGGGGGGCGCGAGCAGTACTTC. The complete variable domain, with remaining parts taken from reference TRBV7-2 and TRBJ2-7, reads GAGVSQSPSNKVTEKGKDVELRCDPISGHTALYWYRQSLGQGLEFLIYFQGNSAPDKSGLPSDRFSAERTGGSVSTLTIQRTQQEDSAVYLCASSPGLAGGREQYFGPGTRLTVT.

This rearrangement joins TRBV6-1 to TRBJ2-5; D possibly matches TRBD1 or TRBD2 (5 bases each). V was clipped by 8 bases and J by 5 bases, with 9 bases between them. Germline V gene sequence: CDR1 MNHNS, CDR2 SASEGT. The CDR3 is 11 amino acids. The CDR3 region has the DNA TGTGCCAGCCGGTGGGGGGAGACCCAGTACTTC. Residues: CASRWGETQYF.

The table lists this clonotype with many counts. The V and J genes are TRBV5-4 and TRBJ1-1, with 10 bases identical to TRBD1. CDR1 SGHNT and CDR2 YYREEE come from the germline V gene (reference sequence). The trim removed 4 bases at V and 5 bases at J, leaving 5 bases unmatched. The CDR3 consists of 14 residues. The CDR3 bases are TGTGCCAGCAGCCCGACAGGGGGCGGGACTGAAGCTTTCTTT. Translated, it gives CASSPTGGGTEAFF.

The V gene is TRBV18, the J gene TRBJ1-1; D perhaps matches TRBD1 (5 bases). Trimming removed 2 bases at V and 5 bases at J, with 15 bases between. Germline lookup yields CDR1 KGHSH and CDR2 LQKENI. The CDR3 has 15 residues. CDR3 amino acids: CASSPIHPRGTEAFF. The CDR3 bases are TGTGCCAGCTCACCAATCCATCCAAGGGGAACTGAAGCTTTCTTT. Together with reference TRBV18 and TRBJ1-1, the CDR3 gives the full variable domain: NAGVMQNPRHLVRRRGQEARLRCSPMKGHSHVYWYRQLPEEGLKFMVYLQKENIIDESGMPKERFSAEFPKEGPSILRIQQVVRGDSAAYFCASSPIHPRGTEAFFGQGTRLTVV.

V is TRBV20-1 and J is TRBJ2-7, with D perhaps assigned TRBD1 or TRBD2 (6 bases each). V was cut by 2 bases and J by 5 bases, with 22 bases left in between. Germline V gives CDR1 DFQATT, CDR2 SNEGSKA (reference sequence). This CDR3 spans 16 amino acids. CDR3 sequence reads: CSARKEGVVLLNEQYF. The DNA for the CDR3 is TGCAGTGCTAGAAAGGAGGGGGTGGTCCTATTAAACGAGCAGTACTTC.

CDR3 amino acids: CASSFLLGVDGYTF. The CDR3, as DNA: TGTGCCAGCAGCTTTCTTCTAGGGGTTGACGGCTACACCTTC. This sequence joins TRBV5-5 and TRBJ1-2; tentative D call: TRBD1 (5 bases). Germline assignment: CDR1 SGHKS and CDR2 YYEKEE (reference sequence). Between the trimmed V and J ends, which lost 2 bases and 8 bases, there was a span of 16 bases. The CDR3 spans 14 residues.

The rearrangement uses TRBV7-6 and TRBJ2-7; D is ambiguous. Germline CDR1 and CDR2: SGHVS and FNYEAQ. CDR3 size: 15 residues. V dropped 4 bases and J dropped 3 bases, with 16 bases sitting between them. CDR3 nucleotides: TGTGCCAGCAGCTCCGTAGAGATGGGCATCTACGAGCAGTACTTC. This translates into CASSSVEMGIYEQYF.

The sample holds many counts of this clonotype. The chain employs TRBV7-6 and TRBJ1-5; D gene uncertain. The V gene's germline CDR1 is SGHVS and CDR2 FNYEAQ. The length of the CDR3 is 17 residues. V gave up 1 base and J gave up 1 base, with 14 bases separating them. Written as DNA, the CDR3 is TGTGCCAGCAGCTTAGGGGGTTGGATGGCGAGCAATCAGCCCCAGCATTTT. Translated, it gives CASSLGGWMASNQPQHF. The variable domain in full, completed from reference TRBV7-6 and TRBJ1-5, reads GAGVSQSPRYKVTKRGQDVALRCDPISGHVSLYWYRQALGQGPEFLTYFNYEAQQDKSGLPNDRFSAERPEGSISTLTIQRTEQRDSAMYRCASSLGGWMASNQPQHFGDGTRLSIL.

The V and J genes are TRBV7-9 and TRBJ1-3; 8 nucleotides agree with TRBD1. Trimming took 7 bases from V and 4 from J; bases not matched to a gene: 6. From germline, CDR1 is SEHNR and CDR2 FQNEAQ (reference sequence). This CDR3 contains 14 residues. The CDR3, as DNA: TGTGCCAGCACCTCCGACAGGGGAGGAAACACCATATATTTT. This sequence encodes CASTSDRGGNTIYF.

The V gene is TRBV7-9, the J gene TRBJ2-1; D is undetermined. V shed 5 bases and J shed 0 bases, with 14 bases lying between them. Germline V gene sequence: CDR1 SEHNR, CDR2 FQNEAQ (reference sequence). The CDR3 spans 16 residues. CDR3 bases: TGTGCCAGCAGCCCGATCCCGTCTAGCTCCTACAATGAGCAGTTCTTC. Protein product: CASSPIPSSSYNEQFF.

In this sample, this clonotype turned up many times. The rearrangement uses TRBV7-9 and TRBJ1-1; 7 positions match TRBD1. The CDR3 extends over 16 amino acids. J gave up 3 bases and V 6 bases, and 13 bases lay outside the gene matches. Germline CDR1 SEHNR, CDR2 FQNEAQ (reference sequence). CDR3 DNA sequence: TGTGCCAGCAGTTCGACCCAGGGGGTACAAGACACTGAAGCTTTCTTT. Its protein product is CASSSTQGVQDTEAFF.

V usage is TRBV10-2 and J usage is TRBJ1-6, with a possible D match to TRBD1 (5 bases). From germline, CDR1 is WSHSY and CDR2 SAAADI. V dropped 6 bases and J dropped 3 bases, with 12 bases sitting between them. The CDR3 has 15 residues. The CDR3: CASRPDSYYNSPLHF. The CDR3 DNA reads TGCGCCAGCAGGCCTGACAGCTACTATAATTCACCCCTCCACTTT.

This clonotype was detected ten times or more. The chain has TRBV7-8 and TRBJ1-4; D unresolved. The CDR3 runs to 12 residues. V was pared by 5 bases and J by 13 bases, with 14 bases between. Germline CDR1 reads SGHVS; CDR2 reads FQNEAQ. CDR3 nucleotide sequence: TGTGCCAGCAGCCAAGCGGGTTTAGGACTGTTTTTT. Its protein product is CASSQAGLGLFF. Supplemented by reference TRBV7-8 and TRBJ1-4, the full variable domain reads GAGVSQSPRYKVAKRGQDVALRCDPISGHVSLFWYQQALGQGPEFLTYFQNEAQLDKSGLPSDRFFAERPEGSVSTLKIQRTQQEDSAVYLCASSQAGLGLFFGSGTQLSVL.

The table lists this clonotype with many counts. This chain's CDR3 is CASSRDTGWYGYTF. DNA for the CDR3: TGTGCCAGCAGCAGGGACACAGGCTGGTATGGCTACACCTTC. V is TRBV7-2 and J is TRBJ1-2, with D tentatively TRBD1 (6 bases). CDR1 and CDR2 (germline): SGHTA, FQGNSA. This CDR3 comprises 14 residues. The germline V and J ends were trimmed by 5 bases and 5 bases, with 15 bases remaining between them. The full variable domain, completed using reference TRBV7-2 and TRBJ1-2, is GAGVSQSPSNKVTEKGKDVELRCDPISGHTALYWYRQSLGQGLEFLIYFQGNSAPDKSGLPSDRFSAERTGGSVSTLTIQRTQQEDSAVYLCASSRDTGWYGYTFGSGTRLTVV.